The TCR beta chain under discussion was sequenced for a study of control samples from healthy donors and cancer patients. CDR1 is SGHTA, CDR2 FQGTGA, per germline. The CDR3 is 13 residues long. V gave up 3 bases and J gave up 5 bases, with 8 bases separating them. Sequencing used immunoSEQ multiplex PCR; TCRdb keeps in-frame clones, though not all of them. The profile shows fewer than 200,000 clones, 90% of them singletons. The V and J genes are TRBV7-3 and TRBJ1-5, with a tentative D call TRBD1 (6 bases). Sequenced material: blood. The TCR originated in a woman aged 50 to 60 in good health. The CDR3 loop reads CASSLTGDQPQHF. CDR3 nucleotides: TGTGCCAGCAGCTTGACAGGAGATCAGCCCCAGCATTTT.